The 29 T cell receptor beta chains below come from one sample, sequenced in a study of PD-1 blockade in classical Hodgkin lymphoma. Time point of the sample: cycle 4 day 1 (C4D1), after 5 to 7 weeks of nivolumab. In every patient, relapse followed autologous stem cell transplantation, while exposure to brentuximab vedotin differed. From thawed PBMCs, CD4+ T cells were purified using magnetic negative selection. The data were produced by immunoSEQ multiplex PCR, yet TCRdb's version contains in-frame clones alone and is incomplete. The sample holds 25,000 to 30,000 clones, 70% to 85% seen once. The specimen comprised CD4+ T cells from blood, sampled before the fourth cycle of nivolumab. The receptor source for this set is a human donor with classical Hodgkin lymphoma.

V and J are TRBV6-1 and TRBJ2-2; 8 bases are a match to TRBD1. Germline V lookup: CDR1 MNHNS, CDR2 SASEGT. V gave up 2 bases and J gave up 5 bases; unmatched junction bases: 4. The length of the CDR3 is 15 residues. The CDR3 sequence: CASSEPQGATGELFF. The CDR3 coding sequence is TGTGCCAGCAGTGAACCGCAGGGGGCGACCGGGGAGCTGTTTTTT.

This clone was picked up a small number of times. This rearrangement joins TRBV11-2 to TRBJ2-7; perhaps TRBD2 as D (7 bases). The CDR3 is 14 residues long. Germline values: CDR1 SGHAT, CDR2 FQNNGV. Trimming shortened V by 5 bases and J by 6 bases, and 17 bases separated the two germline ends. The chain's CDR3 is CASSMGGGVGEQYF. DNA for the CDR3: TGTGCCAGCAGCATGGGAGGGGGGGTTGGCGAGCAGTACTTC.

This clone was picked up one time. The chain couples TRBV11-1 to TRBJ2-1, with TRBD2 identical over 8 bases. CDR1 is SGHAT, CDR2 FQDESV, per germline (reference sequence). The CDR3 is 15 amino acids. V was clipped by 5 bases and J by 9 bases; unmatched bases: 12. The CDR3 region has the DNA TGTGCCAGCAGCATTATACCTACCAGCGGGAGTGAGCAGTTCTTC. Translation: CASSIIPTSGSEQFF.

This chain uses TRBV7-9 with TRBJ2-2; maybe TRBD2 (5 bases). V was cut by 3 bases and J by 3 bases, with 11 bases left in between. In germline, CDR1 is SEHNR, CDR2 FQNEAQ (reference sequence). The CDR3 totals 15 residues. Written as DNA, the CDR3 is TGTGCCAGCAGCTTCGGGGATCGGGACACCGGGGAGCTGTTTTTT. Amino acids: CASSFGDRDTGELFF.

The chain carries TRBV7-9 and TRBJ2-2; D gene uncertain. Trimming took off 1 base at V and 7 bases at J, with 4 bases between the two ends. Germline CDR1 is SEHNR and CDR2 is FQNEAQ (reference sequence). The CDR3 covers 12 residues. In DNA, the CDR3 is TGTGCCAGCAGCTTAGTGAGCGGGGAGCTGTTTTTT. Translating gives CASSLVSGELFF.

The V and J genes are TRBV6-6 and TRBJ1-2; TRBD1 agrees at 7 bases. This CDR3 spans 13 amino acids. V lost 4 bases to trimming and J lost 6 bases; unmatched junction nucleotides: 5. Germline V gene sequence: CDR1 MNHNY, CDR2 SVGAGI (reference sequence). In DNA, the CDR3 is TGTGCCAGCAGTTTAAACAGGGGACATGGCTACACCTTC. It specifies CASSLNRGHGYTF.

This clone has a single count. CDR3 loop: CAISLGQGDEQYF. The CDR3 DNA is TGTGCCATCAGTCTGGGACAGGGAGACGAGCAGTACTTC. V gene TRBV10-3 combines with J gene TRBJ2-7, with 9 bases lining up with TRBD1. V lost 5 bases to trimming and J lost 5 bases; unmatched junction nucleotides: 4. Germline values: CDR1 ENHRY, CDR2 SYGVKD. The CDR3 covers 13 residues.

The chain carries TRBV29-1 and TRBJ1-2; 7 bases align to TRBD1. Looked up from germline, CDR1 is SQVTM and CDR2 is ANQGSEA. After removal of 4 bases from V and 6 bases from J, the junction contained 5 bases not matched to a gene. The length of the CDR3 is 12 residues. The CDR3 sequence is CSVGDRTDGYTF. In nucleotides, the CDR3 is TGCAGCGTTGGGGACAGAACAGATGGCTACACCTTC.

This chain's CDR3 is CASSLRYQGKIRHF. As DNA, the CDR3 is TGTGCCAGCAGTTTACGCTACCAGGGGAAGATACGGCATTTT. The chain has TRBV27 and TRBJ1-5, with D tentatively TRBD1 (6 bases). Trimming cost V 2 bases and J 15 bases, with 20 bases left between them. Germline CDR1 and CDR2: MNHEY and SMNVEV (reference sequence). This CDR3 is 14 amino acids long.

V usage is TRBV5-4 and J usage is TRBJ2-5; 8 positions agree with TRBD1. CDR1 is SGHNT, CDR2 YYREEE, per germline (reference sequence). Trimming at V came to 4 bases and at J to 5 bases, leaving 7 bases not matched to a gene. The length of the CDR3 is 14 residues. Written as DNA, the CDR3 is TGTGCCAGCAGCCTGCAGGGGGCGGATGAGACCCAGTACTTC. Amino acid sequence: CASSLQGADETQYF.

The rearrangement joins TRBV10-3 to TRBJ2-7; D may correspond to TRBD1 or TRBD2 (6 bases each). From germline, CDR1 is ENHRY and CDR2 SYGVKD. The CDR3 has 15 residues. V lost 4 bases to trimming and J lost 7 bases, with 20 bases between them. CDR3 amino acids: CAISVRGTGEGEQYF. The CDR3 DNA follows: TGTGCCATCAGTGTTAGGGGGACTGGGGAAGGTGAGCAGTACTTC.

This sequence joins TRBV6-6 and TRBJ2-7; the match to TRBD2 covers 7 bases. CDR1 and CDR2 from the germline V gene are MNHNY and SVGAGI (reference sequence). The CDR3 is 14 residues long. The V and J ends lost 5 bases and 6 bases, in that order; junction bases with no gene match: 10. CDR3 bases: TGTGCCAGCAGTACCTCAGGATCGGGGGGCGAGCAGTACTTC. It specifies CASSTSGSGGEQYF.

This clone was picked up a small number of times. V is TRBV4-3 and J is TRBJ1-4, with 12 nucleotides matching TRBD1. CDR1 is LGHNA, CDR2 YSLEER, per germline. Trimming at V came to 6 bases and at J to 8 bases, leaving 10 bases not matched to a gene. The CDR3 runs 16 residues. CDR3 protein: CASSRDRGQSGEKLFF. CDR3 nucleotides: TGCGCCAGCAGTCGGGACAGGGGGCAAAGCGGGGAAAAACTGTTTTTT.

The rearrangement links TRBV7-9 to TRBJ2-2; D is ambiguous. This CDR3 is 13 amino acids long. Trimming took 5 bases from V and 5 from J, leaving 9 bases between them. The germline V gene encodes CDR1 SEHNR and CDR2 FQNEAQ (reference sequence). The CDR3 DNA reads as TGTGCCAGCAGCGTGAGTCGGACCGGGGAGCTGTTTTTT. This translates into CASSVSRTGELFF.

A few counts support this clone. The CDR3 DNA follows: TGTGCCAGTAGTACCTATCCGGGACAGCAGAGGAATTCACCCCTCCACTTT. As protein: CASSTYPGQQRNSPLHF. The chain is built from TRBV19 and TRBJ1-6; 7 bases match TRBD1. The ends lost 4 bases at V and 7 bases at J; junction bases unmatched: 13. Germline V gene data show CDR1 as LNHDA and CDR2 as SQIVND (reference sequence). This CDR3 has 17 residues. Full variable domain (missing parts from reference TRBV19 and TRBJ1-6): DGGITQSPKYLFRKEGQNVTLSCEQNLNHDAMYWYRQDPGQGLRLIYYSQIVNDFQKGDIAEGYSVSREKKESFPLTVTSAQKNPTAFYLCASSTYPGQQRNSPLHFGNGTRLTVT.

The rearrangement joins TRBV6-6 to TRBJ1-5, with 9 bases fitting TRBD1. Trimming cost V 6 bases and J 1 base; bases outside gene matches: 7. The CDR3 is 16 amino acids. Germline CDR1 and CDR2: MNHNY and SVGAGI (reference sequence). The CDR3 nucleotides read TGTGCCAGCAGCCCCGACAGGGGGTGGAGCAATCAGCCCCAGCATTTT. As protein: CASSPDRGWSNQPQHF.

The chain links TRBV29-1 to TRBJ2-3; TRBD2 agrees at 8 bases. Germline V gene sequence: CDR1 SQVTM, CDR2 ANQGSEA. With 4 bases clipped from V and 4 bases from J, the junction kept 13 bases outside the gene matches. This CDR3 comprises 16 residues. The CDR3 region is CSVVVGQGLVADTQYF. CDR3 DNA: TGCAGCGTTGTTGTGGGGCAGGGACTAGTGGCAGATACGCAGTATTTT.

V gene TRBV6-5 combines with J gene TRBJ2-1; 14 bases align to TRBD2. The trim removed 2 bases at V and 8 bases at J, leaving 5 bases unmatched. CDR3 length: 16 residues. Germline V gives CDR1 MNHEY, CDR2 SVGAGI. In DNA, the CDR3 is TGTGCCAGCAGTTACGGGGGACTAGCGGGAGCGGATGAGCAGTTCTTC. This translates into CASSYGGLAGADEQFF.

The J gene is TRBJ1-5, the V gene TRBV11-2, with D uncertain. The CDR3 loop spans 13 amino acids. Per the germline V gene, CDR1 is SGHAT and CDR2 is FQNNGV. With 0 bases removed from V and 7 bases from J, the gap between germline ends came to 7 bases. The CDR3, as DNA: TGTGCCAGCAGCTTAGACGGGAAACAGCCCCAGCATTTT. Amino acids: CASSLDGKQPQHF. Drawing the rest from reference TRBV11-2 and TRBJ1-5, the complete variable domain is EAGVAQSPRYKIIEKRQSVAFWCNPISGHATLYWYQQILGQGPKLLIQFQNNGVVDDSQLPKDRFSAERLKGVDSTLKIQPAKLEDSAVYLCASSLDGKQPQHFGDGTRLSIL.

This clone has only one observation. The chain couples TRBV5-1 to TRBJ1-4, with a tentative D call TRBD1 (6 bases). Trimming took off 0 bases at V and 9 bases at J, with 12 bases between the two ends. Germline lookup yields CDR1 SGHRS and CDR2 YFSETQ. CDR3 length equals 14 residues. The CDR3 DNA reads as TGCGCCAGCAGCTTGGGGACAGCTGCTCAAAAACTGTTTTTT. Encoded protein: CASSLGTAAQKLFF.

The chain recombines TRBV6-6 with TRBJ1-4, with D unclear. Trimming removed 0 bases at V and 3 bases at J, with 8 bases between. The CDR3 spans 15 residues. Germline values: CDR1 MNHNY, CDR2 SVGAGI (reference sequence). CDR3 loop: CASSYSGSSNEKLFF. The CDR3 nucleotides are TGTGCCAGCAGTTACTCCGGCAGCTCTAATGAAAAACTGTTTTTT.

This clone was counted a single time. This chain uses TRBV25-1 with TRBJ2-3; either TRBD1 or TRBD2 may supply D (6 bases each). In germline, CDR1 is MGHDK, CDR2 SYGVNS. Deletions cut 3 bases from V and 6 bases from J, with 13 bases between. The CDR3 sequence is 14 residues long. In nucleotides, the CDR3 is TGTGCCAGCAGTGATTCTAAAGGGGGGGATACGCAGTATTTT. It is translated as CASSDSKGGDTQYF.

This chain links TRBV6-6 with TRBJ1-5; the D is unclear. CDR3 size: 15 residues. Germline V lookup: CDR1 MNHNY, CDR2 SVGAGI (reference sequence). Trimming took 0 bases from V and 5 from J, leaving 11 bases between them. CDR3 sequence: CASSYSAAEDQPQHF. Written as DNA, the CDR3 is TGTGCCAGCAGTTACTCCGCGGCTGAGGATCAGCCCCAGCATTTT.

This clone has just one count. V and J are TRBV9 and TRBJ2-2; D is unresolved. CDR3 length: 14 amino acids. The ends were cut back, 1 base at V and 0 bases at J, with 4 bases in the middle. Germline V gene data show CDR1 as SGDLS and CDR2 as YYNGEE. CDR3 region: CASSVFTNTGELFF. The CDR3 bases are TGTGCCAGCAGCGTATTTACGAACACCGGGGAGCTGTTTTTT.

V usage is TRBV28 and J usage is TRBJ2-7; D might be TRBD2 (5 bases). Germline-derived CDR1 and CDR2 are MDHEN and SYDVKM. V was clipped by 6 bases and J by 2 bases, with 17 bases between them. The CDR3 sequence is 15 residues long. The CDR3 sequence is CASSQGLMQAYEQYF. In DNA form, the CDR3 reads TGTGCCAGCAGCCAAGGACTGATGCAGGCCTACGAGCAGTACTTC.

This clone was seen more than once but under ten times. The rearrangement links TRBV28 to TRBJ1-2; a possible D gene is TRBD1 (5 bases). CDR3 length: 12 residues. Germline values: CDR1 MDHEN, CDR2 SYDVKM. Deletions cut 7 bases from V and 8 bases from J, with 14 bases between. The CDR3 is CASIQGEWGYTF. In DNA form, the CDR3 reads TGTGCCAGCATTCAAGGGGAATGGGGCTACACCTTC.

The V gene is TRBV7-2, the J gene TRBJ2-5; TRBD1 might be the D (6 bases). V shed 5 bases and J shed 2 bases, with 9 bases lying between them. Germline CDR1 reads SGHTA; CDR2 reads FQGNSA. The CDR3 runs to 13 residues. The CDR3 DNA sequence: TGTGCCAGCAGCGGGACACATCAAGAGACCCAGTACTTC. This translates into CASSGTHQETQYF.

The chain recombines TRBV7-9 with TRBJ2-5; TRBD1 might be the D (5 bases). The CDR3 covers 14 residues. CDR1 SEHNR and CDR2 FQNEAQ come from the germline V gene (reference sequence). Trimming removed 1 base from V and 1 base from J, with 7 bases in between. The CDR3 DNA reads as TGTGCCAGCAGCTTAGGGACAATCCAAGAGACCCAGTACTTC. Amino acid sequence: CASSLGTIQETQYF.

This clone was recorded once. The J gene is TRBJ1-2, the V gene TRBV6-5; TRBD1 aligns across 8 bases. The CDR3 has 14 residues. Germline CDR1 MNHEY, CDR2 SVGAGI. With 6 bases clipped from V and 8 bases from J, the junction kept 11 bases outside the gene matches. The CDR3 DNA reads TGTGCCAGCAGGGTGGGCAGGGGGCTTTCGGGCTACACCTTC. This encodes CASRVGRGLSGYTF.